Presented here are 28 T cell receptor beta chains from one specimen sequenced in a study of shared clonotypes between healthy human individuals. Terminally differentiated effector memory CD45RA+ cells were excluded from the naive CD8 cells, which were CD45RO-negative and positively selected for CCR7. Profiled with immunoSEQ multiplex PCR; TCRdb holds only in-frame clones, not every one. The sample has hundreds of thousands of clones, 95% to 96% seen once. Material for sequencing was naive CD8+ T cells sorted from blood. The receptors originated from a young woman in good health.

Only one count was recorded for this clone. The genes are TRBV6-6 and TRBJ2-5; D uncertain. With 4 bases removed from V and 4 bases from J, the gap between germline ends came to 10 bases. The CDR3 covers 13 residues. Germline V lookup: CDR1 MNHNY, CDR2 SVGAGI (reference sequence). The CDR3 sequence: CASSSGLGETQYF. In DNA, the CDR3 is TGTGCCAGCAGTTCCGGTCTAGGAGAGACCCAGTACTTC.

The chain has TRBV7-9 and TRBJ1-1; D not resolved. Germline loops: CDR1 SEHNR, CDR2 FQNEAQ (reference sequence). V lost 1 base and J lost 1, with 10 bases in between. The CDR3 extends over 15 amino acids. The CDR3 DNA reads as TGTGCCAGCAGCTTAGGGCCCAAGGGGAACACTGAAGCTTTCTTT. Its protein product is CASSLGPKGNTEAFF.

In this sample, this clone turned up once. The rearrangement uses TRBV5-5 and TRBJ2-7, with D perhaps matching TRBD2 (5 bases). The CDR3 consists of 13 residues. The V and J ends lost 1 base and 2 bases respectively, with 7 bases between them. Germline CDR1 SGHKS, CDR2 YYEKEE (reference sequence). CDR3: CASSLRGPYEQYF. The CDR3 bases are TGTGCCAGCAGCTTGCGAGGGCCCTACGAGCAGTACTTC.

About this clone: This sample includes further DNA sequences coding for the same CDR3. The CDR3 DNA sequence: TGTGCCAGCAGTTACTCGTTGAGGGGCACTGAAGCTTTCTTT. Its translation: CASSYSLRGTEAFF. This chain connects TRBV6-5 to TRBJ1-1, with D maybe TRBD1 (5 bases). Trimming pared 0 bases from V and 4 bases from J, leaving 9 bases between. CDR1 is MNHEY and CDR2 is SVGAGI in the germline V gene. The CDR3 loop spans 14 amino acids.

The chain joins TRBV27 to TRBJ2-7; D is perhaps TRBD2 (6 bases). CDR3 size: 15 residues. Germline CDR1 and CDR2: MNHEY and SMNVEV (reference sequence). V was trimmed by 3 bases and J by 2 bases, leaving 14 bases between them. The DNA of the CDR3 is TGTGCCAGCAGTTTTGTTTTAGCGGCCCCCTACGAGCAGTACTTC. Amino acids: CASSFVLAAPYEQYF.

The chain has TRBV19 and TRBJ2-1; no firm D call. The V gene lost 0 bases and the J gene lost 15 bases, with 12 bases spanning the gap. Per the germline V gene, CDR1 is LNHDA and CDR2 is SQIVND (reference sequence). The CDR3 covers 12 residues. DNA of the CDR3: TGTGCCAGTAGTATAGAAGGTTTTAAGGTGTTCTTC. Translating it yields CASSIEGFKVFF.

With regard to this clone: The sample contains more than one DNA sequence encoding this CDR3. DNA for the CDR3: TGTGCCAGCAGCTTGGGTGGGGGGAATCAGCCCCAGCATTTT. Translated, it gives CASSLGGGNQPQHF. V and J are TRBV5-6 and TRBJ1-5; a possible D gene is TRBD1 (5 bases). The CDR3 totals 14 residues. With 0 bases removed from V and 4 bases from J, the gap between germline ends came to 8 bases. CDR1 is SGHDT, CDR2 YYEEEE, per germline. The full variable domain, completed using reference TRBV5-6 and TRBJ1-5, is DAGVTQSPTHLIKTRGQQVTLRCSPKSGHDTVSWYQQALGQGPQFIFQYYEEEERQRGNFPDRFSGHQFPNYSSELNVNALLLGDSALYLCASSLGGGNQPQHFGDGTRLSIL.

This clone occurred once. This chain links TRBV27 with TRBJ2-1, with D possibly TRBD1 on 6 matching bases. CDR1 and CDR2 from the germline V gene are MNHEY and SMNVEV (reference sequence). V gave up 0 bases and J gave up 10 bases, with 16 bases separating them. The CDR3 contains 15 residues. In nucleotides, the CDR3 is TGTGCCAGCAGTTTATCCCCTCCAATCGGGACAGAGCAGTTCTTC. Translation gives CASSLSPPIGTEQFF.

The chain combines TRBV28 with TRBJ1-2, with 7 positions matching TRBD1. Germline V gene lookup returns CDR1 MDHEN and CDR2 SYDVKM. The CDR3 is 14 amino acids. V shed 2 bases, J shed 8 bases, and the junction held 8 bases outside the gene matches. CDR3 protein: CASSLPPAGGGYTF. Here the CDR3 DNA reads TGTGCCAGCAGTTTACCCCCAGCAGGGGGAGGCTACACCTTC.

The genes are TRBV28 and TRBJ2-7, with TRBD1 matching 9 bases. This CDR3 is built from 15 residues. V shed 5 bases and J 4 bases; nucleotides not matched to a gene: 9. Per the germline V gene, CDR1 is MDHEN and CDR2 is SYDVKM. The CDR3 DNA reads TGTGCCAGCAGTCCGCCGACAGGGGGGTTTTACGAGCAGTACTTC. It codes for CASSPPTGGFYEQYF.

The chain recombines TRBV19 with TRBJ2-2; TRBD1 matches at 7 bases. After removal of 6 bases from V and 3 bases from J, the junction contained 4 bases not matched to a gene. The CDR3 contains 14 residues. Looked up from germline, CDR1 is LNHDA and CDR2 is SQIVND (reference sequence). The CDR3 loop is CASRPGTDTGELFF. The CDR3 DNA sequence: TGTGCCAGTAGACCCGGGACAGACACCGGGGAGCTGTTTTTT.

The chain links TRBV5-6 to TRBJ1-2, with 11 bases matching TRBD1. Trimming at V came to 5 bases and at J to 8 bases, leaving 8 bases not matched to a gene. CDR3 length: 14 residues. From germline, CDR1 is SGHDT and CDR2 YYEEEE. Written as DNA, the CDR3 is TGTGCCAGCAGACAGGACAGGGGGCTAGGAGGCTACACCTTC. It codes for CASRQDRGLGGYTF.

This chain uses TRBV27 with TRBJ1-1; D is possibly TRBD1 (5 bases). The CDR3 totals 15 residues. Deletions cut 2 bases from V and 3 bases from J, with 13 bases between. Germline V gene lookup returns CDR1 MNHEY and CDR2 SMNVEV (reference sequence). CDR3 residues: CASSLMGVSDTEAFF. The CDR3 DNA reads as TGTGCCAGCAGTTTAATGGGGGTTTCGGACACTGAAGCTTTCTTT.

The genes are TRBV29-1 and TRBJ1-2; D remains unclear. CDR1 is SQVTM, CDR2 ANQGSEA, per germline. This CDR3 comprises 13 residues. V was shortened by 5 bases and J by 3 bases, with 13 bases between the two germline ends. The CDR3 loop is CSVFSSEDYGYTF. The CDR3 DNA reads as TGCAGCGTTTTCTCCTCAGAGGACTATGGCTACACCTTC.

The chain uses TRBV5-6 and TRBJ2-7; D remains unclear. Trimming removed 0 bases at V and 3 bases at J, with 10 bases between. The CDR3 spans 14 residues. CDR1 SGHDT and CDR2 YYEEEE come from the germline V gene. CDR3 protein: CASSLDGTLYEQYF. The CDR3 DNA reads TGTGCCAGCAGCTTGGATGGCACTCTCTACGAGCAGTACTTC.

The rearrangement uses TRBV5-6 and TRBJ1-5; TRBD1 matches 8 bases. The CDR3 sequence is 14 residues long. Looked up from germline, CDR1 is SGHDT and CDR2 is YYEEEE. Trimming at V came to 3 bases and at J to 5 bases, leaving 4 bases not matched to a gene. This CDR3 reads CASSSGQGYQPQHF. CDR3 coding DNA: TGTGCCAGCAGCTCTGGACAGGGATATCAGCCCCAGCATTTT.

V gene TRBV6-1 combines with J gene TRBJ1-4, with unresolved D. V was clipped by 4 bases and J by 6 bases, with 15 bases between them. Germline CDR1 reads MNHNS; CDR2 reads SASEGT. The CDR3 extends over 15 amino acids. In DNA, the CDR3 is TGTGCCAGCAGTGGGCAAAGCGTGCGGTATGAAAAACTGTTTTTT. It codes for CASSGQSVRYEKLFF.

This clone was seen only once. The rearrangement links TRBV4-1 to TRBJ2-1, with D possibly being TRBD2 (5 bases). Germline V gene sequence: CDR1 MGHRA, CDR2 YSYEKL. The CDR3 is made up of 16 amino acids. Trimming stripped 4 bases from V and 2 bases from J, with 15 bases between. As DNA, the CDR3 is TGCGCCAGCAGCCCCGCTTCCCTAGCCCCCTACAATGAGCAGTTCTTC. Translated, it gives CASSPASLAPYNEQFF.

The V and J genes are TRBV7-7 and TRBJ2-1, with 12 bases that match TRBD2. The CDR3 totals 19 residues. The germline gives CDR1 SSHAT, CDR2 FNYEAQ (reference sequence). Trimming at V came to 3 bases and at J to 2 bases, leaving 11 bases not matched to a gene. CDR3 in DNA: TGTGCCAGCAGCTTGGCCACGACTAGCGGGAGCGGTCCCTACAATGAGCAGTTCTTC. Translation gives CASSLATTSGSGPYNEQFF.

CDR3 nucleotides: TGTGCCAGTAGTAGGCGCGTTGGGGGACTAGCGGGAGATGAGCAGTTCTTC. This gives the protein CASSRRVGGLAGDEQFF. The chain has TRBV19 and TRBJ2-1, with 14 bases fitting TRBD2. The CDR3 has 17 amino acids. Trimming cost V 4 bases and J 8 bases; bases outside gene matches: 10. In germline, CDR1 is LNHDA, CDR2 SQIVND (reference sequence).

The chain employs TRBV5-5 and TRBJ1-1; D is unclear. This CDR3 spans 16 amino acids. The germline gives CDR1 SGHKS, CDR2 YYEKEE (reference sequence). Trimming removed 4 bases at V and 4 bases at J, with 20 bases between. CDR3 nucleotides: TGTGCCAGCAGCCTCACAGACACCCAGAGAGGCACTGAAGCTTTCTTT. Translated: CASSLTDTQRGTEAFF.

The rearrangement uses TRBV6-1 and TRBJ1-5; TRBD1 aligns across 7 bases. CDR1 is MNHNS, CDR2 SASEGT, per germline. V was clipped by 10 bases and J by 7 bases; unmatched bases: 10. CDR3 length equals 13 residues. The CDR3 coding sequence is TGTGCCACCTCTGGGAGGGGGCCCCAGCCCCAGCATTTT. Protein sequence: CATSGRGPQPQHF.

The rearrangement links TRBV10-1 to TRBJ2-2; D is possibly TRBD1 (5 bases). Germline V gives CDR1 WNHNN, CDR2 SYGVQD (reference sequence). The V and J ends lost 3 bases and 5 bases respectively, with 13 bases between them. The CDR3 covers 15 residues. The CDR3 protein is CASSDLTDPTGELFF. CDR3 bases: TGCGCCAGCAGTGACTTGACAGACCCAACCGGGGAGCTGTTTTTT.

V usage is TRBV28 and J usage is TRBJ1-2, with D uncertain. Germline CDR1 is MDHEN and CDR2 is SYDVKM. The CDR3 totals 12 residues. Trimming stripped 5 bases from V and 3 bases from J, with 7 bases between. CDR3 coding DNA: TGTGCCAGCAGTAAGGACCACTATGGCTACACCTTC. Translation: CASSKDHYGYTF.

The chain links TRBV11-2 to TRBJ2-7, with 11 bases aligning to TRBD2. This CDR3 spans 14 amino acids. Germline CDR1 and CDR2: SGHAT and FQNNGV. V lost 3 bases, J lost 3 bases, and 1 base stayed unmatched. DNA of the CDR3: TGTGCCAGCAGCTTTAGCGGGAGGGACTACGAGCAGTACTTC. It specifies CASSFSGRDYEQYF.

The genes are TRBV28 and TRBJ2-7; no clear D gene. The V gene's germline CDR1 is MDHEN and CDR2 SYDVKM. CDR3 length equals 16 residues. V was pared by 5 bases and J by 3 bases, with 20 bases between. The CDR3 spells CASSPPPPHRNYEQYF. CDR3 DNA: TGTGCCAGCAGTCCCCCGCCTCCGCACAGAAACTACGAGCAGTACTTC.

V is TRBV28 and J is TRBJ2-7; D unclear. The germline V gene encodes CDR1 MDHEN and CDR2 SYDVKM. This CDR3 is built from 13 residues. V lost 6 bases and J 2 bases, leaving 11 bases between the germline ends. The CDR3 loop is CASSYRLTYEQYF. CDR3 bases: TGTGCCAGCAGCTACAGACTCACCTACGAGCAGTACTTC.

This chain connects TRBV2 to TRBJ1-1, with 7 positions matching TRBD1. The J segment lost 0 bases and the V segment lost 11 bases, leaving 9 bases of the junction unmatched. Germline V gene data show CDR1 as SNHLY and CDR2 as FYNNEI. The CDR3 has 14 residues. CDR3 sequence reads: CAARVGGMNTEAFF. The CDR3 coding sequence is TGTGCCGCTCGAGTAGGGGGCATGAACACTGAAGCTTTCTTT.